This T cell receptor beta chain appears in the sequencing data of a study of read filtering for tumor transcriptome and immune sequencing. Turning to the study itself: R-ISS stage counts were under 10 for I, about 15 for II, 7 for III. Whole-transcriptome libraries were prepared after DNase treatment.

This clonotype was seen more than once but under ten times. Here the CDR3 omits its conserved ending phenylalanine or tryptophan, so a read error is the likely source. This CDR3 region has 15 residues. The V gene lost 2 bases and the J gene lost 8 bases, with 19 bases spanning the gap. Per germline, CDR1 SGHNT and CDR2 YYREEE (reference sequence). This library used roughly 400 ng RNA and molecular barcoded adaptors spanning alpha/delta and beta/gamma chains. TCRdb recomputed calls from the reads with MiXCR, one row per CDR3 protein. The sample yields 90,000 or so distinct CDR3 sequences, 20% to 25% seen once. Every patient had bone marrow sampled while the disease was active.

The sequenced sample was a population of CD138-negative cells sorted from bone marrow. This chain joins TRBV5-4 and TRBJ1-2; a weak D match, TRBD1 (5 bases). The clonotype originates from a donor aged 40 or older with multiple myeloma. CDR3 nucleotides: TGTGCCAGCAGCTTTTGGGACCGAAGGGAGTACGGCTACACCCTC. Translated: CASSFWDRREYGYTL.